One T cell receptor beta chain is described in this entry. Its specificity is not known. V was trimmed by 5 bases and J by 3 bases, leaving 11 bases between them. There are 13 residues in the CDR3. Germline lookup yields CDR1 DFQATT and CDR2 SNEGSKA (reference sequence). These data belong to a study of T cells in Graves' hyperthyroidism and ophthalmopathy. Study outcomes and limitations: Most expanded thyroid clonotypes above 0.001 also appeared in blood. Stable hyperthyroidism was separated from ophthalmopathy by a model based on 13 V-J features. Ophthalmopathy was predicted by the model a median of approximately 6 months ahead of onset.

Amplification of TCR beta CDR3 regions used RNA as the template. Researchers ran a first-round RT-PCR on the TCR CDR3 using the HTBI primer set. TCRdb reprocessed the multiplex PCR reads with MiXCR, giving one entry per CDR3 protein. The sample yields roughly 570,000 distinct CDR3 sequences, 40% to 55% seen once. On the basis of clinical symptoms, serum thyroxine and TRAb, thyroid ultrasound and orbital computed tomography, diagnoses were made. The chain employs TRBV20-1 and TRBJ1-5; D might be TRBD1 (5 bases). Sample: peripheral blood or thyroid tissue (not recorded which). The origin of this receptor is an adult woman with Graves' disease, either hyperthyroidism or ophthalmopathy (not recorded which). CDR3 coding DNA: TGCAGTGCTGGGCAGGGCCTCAATCAGCCCCAGCATTTT. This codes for CSAGQGLNQPQHF.